This entry lists 14 T cell receptor beta chains sequenced from one sample in a study of blood T cell repertoires in COVID-19. Measured with immunoSEQ multiplex PCR; TCRdb has only the in-frame clones, and not every one. The sample carries some 180,000 clones, 86% recorded once. Sequencing input: peripheral blood. The source is a man aged 70 or older with active or convalescent COVID-19.

The chain employs TRBV5-5 and TRBJ2-5, with D possibly being TRBD2 (5 bases). Germline CDR1 and CDR2: SGHKS and YYEKEE (reference sequence). This CDR3 is 15 amino acids long. Between the trimmed V and J ends, which lost 3 bases and 1 base, there was a span of 13 bases. The CDR3 sequence: CASSWPLAGQETQYF. DNA of the CDR3: TGTGCCAGCAGCTGGCCCTTGGCGGGCCAAGAGACCCAGTACTTC.

As DNA, the CDR3 is TGTGCCAGCAGCCTCTCCGGACAGCGGTCGGAGCAGTTCTTC. As protein: CASSLSGQRSEQFF. The chain recombines TRBV3-1 (or the pseudogene TRBV3-2) with TRBJ2-1; TRBD1 might be the D (6 bases). CDR1 and CDR2 (germline): LGHDT, YNNKEL (reference sequence). The CDR3 is 14 amino acids. V was trimmed by 4 bases and J by 10 bases, leaving 17 bases between them.

The chain couples TRBV6-5 to TRBJ2-7, with 12 positions matching TRBD2. The CDR3 length is 15 residues. J was trimmed by 7 bases and V by 2 bases; bases with no gene match: 6. Germline V gives CDR1 MNHEY, CDR2 SVGAGI. The CDR3 reads CASSYGRLAGEEQYF. Here the CDR3 DNA reads TGTGCCAGCAGTTACGGTCGACTAGCGGGGGAAGAGCAGTACTTC.

The chain links TRBV19 to TRBJ2-2, with D possibly matching TRBD1 (5 bases). The ends were cut back, 7 bases at V and 6 bases at J, with 12 bases in the middle. CDR1 is LNHDA and CDR2 is SQIVND in the germline V gene (reference sequence). The CDR3 spans 13 residues. In nucleotides, the CDR3 is TGTGCCAGTAAGGCAGGGCTGTCCGGGGAGCTGTTTTTT. This encodes CASKAGLSGELFF.

There are a few counts of this clone. The V and J genes are TRBV6-5 and TRBJ2-5; 8 bases match TRBD2. Per germline, CDR1 MNHEY and CDR2 SVGAGI. The CDR3 runs to 14 residues. V was clipped by 3 bases and J by 4 bases; unmatched bases: 4. The CDR3 coding sequence is TGTGCCAGCAGTTATCCGGGAGGGGGAGAGACCCAGTACTTC. The encoded protein is CASSYPGGGETQYF.

The chain joins TRBV7-6 to TRBJ1-1, with a possible D match to TRBD1 (6 bases). Germline V gene data show CDR1 as SGHVS and CDR2 as FNYEAQ. V was pared by 5 bases and J by 4 bases, with 11 bases between. The CDR3 totals 13 residues. DNA for the CDR3: TGTGCCAGCAGCAACAGGGAGTTCACTGAAGCTTTCTTT. This encodes CASSNREFTEAFF. The variable domain in full, with the rest retrieved from reference TRBV7-6 and TRBJ1-1, is GAGVSQSPRYKVTKRGQDVALRCDPISGHVSLYWYRQALGQGPEFLTYFNYEAQQDKSGLPNDRFSAERPEGSISTLTIQRTEQRDSAMYRCASSNREFTEAFFGQGTRLTVV.

The chain carries TRBV27 and TRBJ1-4; TRBD1 might be the D (6 bases). Looked up from germline, CDR1 is MNHEY and CDR2 is SMNVEV (reference sequence). The V and J ends lost 8 bases and 6 bases respectively, with 16 bases between them. This CDR3 region has 14 residues. CDR3 sequence reads: CASGGDRSYEKLFF. CDR3 DNA sequence: TGTGCCAGCGGGGGCGACAGGTCATATGAAAAACTGTTTTTT.

The chain links TRBV18 to TRBJ1-1; D is unresolved. V lost 3 bases and J lost 2, with 10 bases in between. The germline gives CDR1 KGHSH, CDR2 LQKENI. The CDR3 consists of 14 residues. The CDR3 sequence: CASSPLEGNTEAFF. The CDR3 nucleotides are TGTGCCAGCTCACCCCTGGAGGGAAACACTGAAGCTTTCTTT.

CDR3 in amino acids: CASSPGTATYEQYF. The DNA for the CDR3 is TGTGCCAGCTCGCCCGGGACAGCTACCTACGAGCAGTACTTC. This sequence joins TRBV18 and TRBJ2-7, with 7 bases fitting TRBD1. The CDR3 has 14 residues. In germline, CDR1 is KGHSH, CDR2 LQKENI. V lost 6 bases, J lost 2 bases, and 7 bases stayed unmatched.

V usage is TRBV28 and J usage is TRBJ2-1; 11 bases line up with TRBD2. The CDR3 spans 14 residues. V was clipped by 5 bases and J by 6 bases; unmatched bases: 3. Germline loops: CDR1 MDHEN, CDR2 SYDVKM. CDR3 in amino acids: CASSKLAGGNEQFF. CDR3 DNA: TGTGCCAGCAGTAAGCTAGCGGGAGGCAATGAGCAGTTCTTC.

The V gene is TRBV15, the J gene TRBJ2-3, with a weak D call TRBD2 (5 bases). The CDR3 is 14 residues long. Germline loops: CDR1 LNHNV, CDR2 YYDKDF (reference sequence). Trimming cost V 0 bases and J 5 bases, with 9 bases left between them. The CDR3 reads CATSRDRAEDTQYF. Here the CDR3 DNA reads TGTGCCACCAGCAGAGATAGAGCGGAAGATACGCAGTATTTT. The full variable domain, in which reference TRBV15 and TRBJ2-3 provide the parts outside the CDR3, is DAMVIQNPRYQVTQFGKPVTLSCSQTLNHNVMYWYQQKSSQAPKLLFHYYDKDFNNEADTPDNFQSRRPNTSFCFLDIRSPGLGDTAMYLCATSRDRAEDTQYFGPGTRLTVL.

This chain uses TRBV19 with TRBJ2-7; D may be TRBD2 (6 bases). Per germline, CDR1 LNHDA and CDR2 SQIVND (reference sequence). The CDR3 runs to 15 residues. Between the trimmed V and J ends, which lost 5 bases and 2 bases, there was a span of 16 bases. CDR3 DNA: TGTGCCAGTAGTTTTCATCGGGAGAGTCCCTACGAGCAGTACTTC. Translated: CASSFHRESPYEQYF.

The chain links TRBV28 to TRBJ1-1; D unclear. The ends were cut back, 2 bases at V and 1 base at J, with 8 bases in the middle. The CDR3 sequence is 14 residues long. Germline V gene lookup returns CDR1 MDHEN and CDR2 SYDVKM. DNA for the CDR3: TGTGCCAGCAGTTTAGTCAGGCCGAACACTGAAGCTTTCTTT. It codes for CASSLVRPNTEAFF. Drawing the rest from reference TRBV28 and TRBJ1-1, the complete variable domain is DVKVTQSSRYLVKRTGEKVFLECVQDMDHENMFWYRQDPGLGLRLIYFSYDVKMKEKGDIPEGYSVSREKKERFSLILESASTNQTSMYLCASSLVRPNTEAFFGQGTRLTVV.

About this clone: At one end the junction does not follow the germline gene, possibly because of a read error. This same CDR3 is encoded by further DNA sequences in the sample. The chain's CDR3 is CASRGGGPLSGRASEQFF. The CDR3 coding sequence is TGTGCCTCCAGGGGGGGCGGGCCGCTTAGCGGGAGGGCCAGCGAGCAGTTCTTC. V usage is TRBV24-1 and J usage is TRBJ2-1; 11 positions agree with TRBD2. From germline, CDR1 is KGHDR and CDR2 SFDVKD. The CDR3 is 18 residues long.